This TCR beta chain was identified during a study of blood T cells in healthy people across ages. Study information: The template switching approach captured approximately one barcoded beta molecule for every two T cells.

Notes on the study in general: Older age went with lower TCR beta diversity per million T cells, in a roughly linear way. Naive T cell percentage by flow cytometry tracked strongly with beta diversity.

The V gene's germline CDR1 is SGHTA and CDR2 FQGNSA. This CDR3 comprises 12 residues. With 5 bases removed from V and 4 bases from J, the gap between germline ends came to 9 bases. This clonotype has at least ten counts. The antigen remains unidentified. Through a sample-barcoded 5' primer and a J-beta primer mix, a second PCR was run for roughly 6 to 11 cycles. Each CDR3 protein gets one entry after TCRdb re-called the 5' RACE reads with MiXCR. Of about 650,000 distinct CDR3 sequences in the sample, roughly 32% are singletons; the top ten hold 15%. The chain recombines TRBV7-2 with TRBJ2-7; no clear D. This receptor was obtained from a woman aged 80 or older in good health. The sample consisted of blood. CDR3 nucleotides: TGTGCCAGCAGCCATGGGTTTTACGAGCAGTACTTC. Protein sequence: CASSHGFYEQYF.